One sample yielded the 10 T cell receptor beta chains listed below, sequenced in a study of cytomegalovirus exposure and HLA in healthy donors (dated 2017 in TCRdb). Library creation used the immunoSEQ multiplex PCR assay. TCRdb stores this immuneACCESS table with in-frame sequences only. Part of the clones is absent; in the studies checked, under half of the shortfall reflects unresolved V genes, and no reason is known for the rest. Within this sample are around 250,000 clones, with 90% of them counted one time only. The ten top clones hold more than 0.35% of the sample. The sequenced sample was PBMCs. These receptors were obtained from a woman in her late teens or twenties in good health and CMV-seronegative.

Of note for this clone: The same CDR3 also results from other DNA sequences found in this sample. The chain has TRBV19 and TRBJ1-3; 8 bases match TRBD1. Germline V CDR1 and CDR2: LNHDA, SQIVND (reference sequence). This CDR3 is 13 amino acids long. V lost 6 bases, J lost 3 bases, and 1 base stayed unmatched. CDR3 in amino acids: CASSDRGGNTIYF. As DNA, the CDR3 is TGTGCCAGTAGCGACAGGGGTGGAAACACCATATATTTT.

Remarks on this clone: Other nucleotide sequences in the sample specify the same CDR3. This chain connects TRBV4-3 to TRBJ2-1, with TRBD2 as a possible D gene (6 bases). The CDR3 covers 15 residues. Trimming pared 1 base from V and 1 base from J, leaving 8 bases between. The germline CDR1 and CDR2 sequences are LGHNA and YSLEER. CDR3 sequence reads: CASSQGRGSYNEQFF. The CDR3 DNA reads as TGCGCCAGCAGCCAAGGGAGGGGATCCTACAATGAGCAGTTCTTC.

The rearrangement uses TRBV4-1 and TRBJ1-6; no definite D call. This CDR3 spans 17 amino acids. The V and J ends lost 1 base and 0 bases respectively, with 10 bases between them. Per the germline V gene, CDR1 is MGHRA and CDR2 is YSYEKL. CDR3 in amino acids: CASSQATWSSYNSPLHF. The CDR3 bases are TGCGCCAGCAGCCAAGCTACGTGGAGCTCCTATAATTCACCCCTCCACTTT.

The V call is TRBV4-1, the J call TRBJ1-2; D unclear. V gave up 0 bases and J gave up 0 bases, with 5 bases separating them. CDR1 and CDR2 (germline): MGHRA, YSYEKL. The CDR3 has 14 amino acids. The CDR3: CASSQEGANYGYTF. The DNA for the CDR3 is TGCGCCAGCAGCCAAGAGGGAGCTAACTATGGCTACACCTTC.

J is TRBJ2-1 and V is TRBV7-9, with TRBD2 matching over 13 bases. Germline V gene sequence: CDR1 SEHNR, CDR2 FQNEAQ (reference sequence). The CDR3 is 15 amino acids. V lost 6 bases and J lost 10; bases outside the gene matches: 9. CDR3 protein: CASSYWTSGGFEQFF. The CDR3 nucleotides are TGTGCCAGCAGTTATTGGACTAGCGGGGGCTTCGAGCAGTTCTTC.

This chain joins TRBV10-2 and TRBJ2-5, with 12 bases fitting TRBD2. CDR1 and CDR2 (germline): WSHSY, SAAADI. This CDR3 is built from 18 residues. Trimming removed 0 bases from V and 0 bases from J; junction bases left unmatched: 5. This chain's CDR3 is CASSESLAGGPYQETQYF. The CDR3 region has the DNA TGCGCCAGCAGTGAGTCTCTAGCGGGGGGGCCGTACCAAGAGACCCAGTACTTC.

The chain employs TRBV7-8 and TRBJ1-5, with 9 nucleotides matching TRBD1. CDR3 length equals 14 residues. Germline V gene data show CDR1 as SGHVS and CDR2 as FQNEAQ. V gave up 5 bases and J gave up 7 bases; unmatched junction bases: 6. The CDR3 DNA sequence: TGTGCCAGCAGCCCGGGACAGGGCGCCCAGCCCCAGCATTTT. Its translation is CASSPGQGAQPQHF.

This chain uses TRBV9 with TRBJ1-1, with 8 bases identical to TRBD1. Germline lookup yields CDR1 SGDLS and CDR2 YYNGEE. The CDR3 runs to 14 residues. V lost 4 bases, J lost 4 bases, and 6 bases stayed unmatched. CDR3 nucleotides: TGTGCCAGCAGCTTCGGAGACAGGGGCACTGAAGCTTTCTTT. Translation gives CASSFGDRGTEAFF.

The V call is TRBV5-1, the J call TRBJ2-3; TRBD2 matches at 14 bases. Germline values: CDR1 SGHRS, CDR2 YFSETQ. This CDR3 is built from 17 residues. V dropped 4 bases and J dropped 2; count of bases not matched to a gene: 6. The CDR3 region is CASSTGTSGGVTDTQYF. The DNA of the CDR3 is TGCGCCAGCAGCACGGGGACTAGCGGGGGAGTCACAGATACGCAGTATTTT. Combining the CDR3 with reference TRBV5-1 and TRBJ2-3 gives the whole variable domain KAGVTQTPRYLIKTRGQQVTLSCSPISGHRSVSWYQQTPGQGLQFLFEYFSETQRNKGNFPGRFSGRQFSNSRSEMNVSTLELGDSALYLCASSTGTSGGVTDTQYFGPGTRLTVL.

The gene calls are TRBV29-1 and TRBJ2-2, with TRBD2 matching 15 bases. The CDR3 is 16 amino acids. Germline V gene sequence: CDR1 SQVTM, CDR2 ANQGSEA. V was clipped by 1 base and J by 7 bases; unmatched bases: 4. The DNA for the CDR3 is TGCAGCGTTGAAGGGACTAGCGGGGGGGCTAGCGGGGAGCTGTTTTTT. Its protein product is CSVEGTSGGASGELFF.